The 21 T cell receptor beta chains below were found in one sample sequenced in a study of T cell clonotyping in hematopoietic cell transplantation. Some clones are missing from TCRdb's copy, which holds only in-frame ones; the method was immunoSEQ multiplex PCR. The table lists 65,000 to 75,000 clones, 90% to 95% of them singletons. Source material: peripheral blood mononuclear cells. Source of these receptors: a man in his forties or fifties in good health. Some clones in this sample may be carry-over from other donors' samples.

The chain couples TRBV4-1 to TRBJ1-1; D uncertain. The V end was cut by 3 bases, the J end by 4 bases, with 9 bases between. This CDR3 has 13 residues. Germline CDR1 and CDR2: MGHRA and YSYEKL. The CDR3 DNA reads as TGCGCCAGCAGCCACGAAGAAGGCACTGAAGCTTTCTTT. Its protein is CASSHEEGTEAFF.

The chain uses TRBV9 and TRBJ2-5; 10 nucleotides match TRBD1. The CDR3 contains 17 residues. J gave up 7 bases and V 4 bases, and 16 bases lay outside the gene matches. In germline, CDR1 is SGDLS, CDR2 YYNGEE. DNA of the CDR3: TGTGCCAGCAGCAACGACCCGGGACAGGGGACGCCCGGGACCCAGTACTTC. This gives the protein CASSNDPGQGTPGTQYF.

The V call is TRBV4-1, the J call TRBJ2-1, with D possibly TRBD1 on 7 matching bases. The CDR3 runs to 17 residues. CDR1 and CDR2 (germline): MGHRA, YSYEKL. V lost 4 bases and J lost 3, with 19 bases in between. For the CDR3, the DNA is TGCGCCAGCAGCCCAGCCGTCAGGGGGGCGAACTACAATGAGCAGTTCTTC. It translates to CASSPAVRGANYNEQFF.

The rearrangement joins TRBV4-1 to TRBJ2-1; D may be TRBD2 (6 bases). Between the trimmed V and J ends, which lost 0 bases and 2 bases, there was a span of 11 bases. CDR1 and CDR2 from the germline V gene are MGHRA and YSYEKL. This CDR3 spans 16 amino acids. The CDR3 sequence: CASSQDPGVTYNEQFF. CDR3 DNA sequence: TGCGCCAGCAGCCAAGATCCGGGGGTTACCTACAATGAGCAGTTCTTC.

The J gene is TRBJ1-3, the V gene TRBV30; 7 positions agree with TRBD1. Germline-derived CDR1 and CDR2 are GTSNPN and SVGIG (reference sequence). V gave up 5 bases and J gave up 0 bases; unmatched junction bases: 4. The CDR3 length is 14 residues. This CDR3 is CAWGGQPSGNTIYF. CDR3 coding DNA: TGTGCCTGGGGGGGACAGCCCTCTGGAAACACCATATATTTT. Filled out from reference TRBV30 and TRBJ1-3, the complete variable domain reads SQTIHQWPATLVQPVGSPLSLECTVEGTSNPNLYWYRQAAGRGLQLLFYSVGIGQISSEVPQNLSASRPQDRQFILSSKKLLLSDSGFYLCAWGGQPSGNTIYFGEGSWLTVV.

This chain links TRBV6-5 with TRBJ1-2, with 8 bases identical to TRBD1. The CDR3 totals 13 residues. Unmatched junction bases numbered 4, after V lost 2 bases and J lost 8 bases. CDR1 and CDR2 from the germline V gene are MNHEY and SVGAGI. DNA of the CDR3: TGTGCCAGCAGTTACGCAGGGGGCTGGGGCTACACCTTC. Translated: CASSYAGGWGYTF.

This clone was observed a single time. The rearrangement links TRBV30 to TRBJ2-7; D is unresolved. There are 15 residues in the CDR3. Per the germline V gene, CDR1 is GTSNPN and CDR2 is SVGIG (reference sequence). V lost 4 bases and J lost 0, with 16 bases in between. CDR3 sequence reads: CAWNPRSEFSYEQYF. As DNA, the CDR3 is TGTGCCTGGAACCCCAGGTCAGAATTCTCCTACGAGCAGTACTTC.

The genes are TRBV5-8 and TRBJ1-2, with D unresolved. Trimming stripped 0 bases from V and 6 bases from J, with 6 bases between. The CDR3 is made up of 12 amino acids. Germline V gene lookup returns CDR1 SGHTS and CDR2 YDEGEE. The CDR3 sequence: CASSLVMDGYTF. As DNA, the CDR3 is TGTGCCAGCAGCTTGGTTATGGATGGCTACACCTTC.

CDR3 sequence reads: CATIYRGPSGNTIYF. The CDR3 DNA sequence: TGTGCCACCATTTACAGGGGGCCCTCTGGAAACACCATATATTTT. The chain recombines TRBV2 with TRBJ1-3, with TRBD1 matching 9 bases. Losses at the gene ends were 10 bases for V and 0 bases for J; bases not matched to a gene: 7. Germline V lookup: CDR1 SNHLY, CDR2 FYNNEI. The CDR3 is 15 amino acids.

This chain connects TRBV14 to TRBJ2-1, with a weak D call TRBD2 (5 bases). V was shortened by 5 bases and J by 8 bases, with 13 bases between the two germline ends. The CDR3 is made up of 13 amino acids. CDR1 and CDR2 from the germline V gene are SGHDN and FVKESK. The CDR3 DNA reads TGTGCCAGCAGCTACGGACCAGCGGATGAGCAGTTCTTC. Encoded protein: CASSYGPADEQFF.

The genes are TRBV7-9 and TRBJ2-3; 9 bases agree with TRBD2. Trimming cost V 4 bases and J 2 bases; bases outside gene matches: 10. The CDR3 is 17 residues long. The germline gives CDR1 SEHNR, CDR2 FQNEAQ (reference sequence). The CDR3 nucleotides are TGTGCCAGCAGCTCCCCGCCCAGCGGGAGGTTCACAGATACGCAGTATTTT. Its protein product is CASSSPPSGRFTDTQYF. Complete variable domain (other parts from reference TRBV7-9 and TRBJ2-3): DTGVSQNPRHKITKRGQNVTFRCDPISEHNRLYWYRQTLGQGPEFLTYFQNEAQLEKSRLLSDRFSAERPKGSFSTLEIQRTEQGDSAMYLCASSSPPSGRFTDTQYFGPGTRLTVL.

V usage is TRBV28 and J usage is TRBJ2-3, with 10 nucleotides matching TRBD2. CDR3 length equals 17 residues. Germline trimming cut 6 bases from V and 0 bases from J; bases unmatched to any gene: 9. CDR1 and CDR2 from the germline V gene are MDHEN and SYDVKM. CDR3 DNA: TGTGCCAGCAGCACTAGCGGGGTTAGCCTTAGCACAGATACGCAGTATTTT. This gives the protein CASSTSGVSLSTDTQYF.

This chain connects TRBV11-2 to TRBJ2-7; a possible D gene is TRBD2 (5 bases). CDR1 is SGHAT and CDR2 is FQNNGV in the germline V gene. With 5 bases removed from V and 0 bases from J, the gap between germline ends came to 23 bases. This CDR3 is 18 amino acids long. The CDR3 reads CASSDALVGGLSSYEQYF. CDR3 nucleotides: TGTGCCAGCAGCGACGCCCTCGTAGGCGGGTTAAGCTCCTACGAGCAGTACTTC.

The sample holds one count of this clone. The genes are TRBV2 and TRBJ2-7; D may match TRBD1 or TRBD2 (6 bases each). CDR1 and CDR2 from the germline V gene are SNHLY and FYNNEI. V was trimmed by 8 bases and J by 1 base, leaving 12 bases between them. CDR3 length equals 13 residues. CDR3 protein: CASGGTKSYEQYF. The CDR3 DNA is TGTGCCAGCGGAGGGACAAAGTCCTACGAGCAGTACTTC.

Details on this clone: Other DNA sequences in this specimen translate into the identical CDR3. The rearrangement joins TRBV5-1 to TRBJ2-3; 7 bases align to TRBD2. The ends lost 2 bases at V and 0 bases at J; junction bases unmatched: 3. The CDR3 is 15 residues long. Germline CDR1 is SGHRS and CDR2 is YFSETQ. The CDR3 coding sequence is TGCGCCAGCAGCTTTGGGGGAGGGAGCACAGATACGCAGTATTTT. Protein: CASSFGGGSTDTQYF.

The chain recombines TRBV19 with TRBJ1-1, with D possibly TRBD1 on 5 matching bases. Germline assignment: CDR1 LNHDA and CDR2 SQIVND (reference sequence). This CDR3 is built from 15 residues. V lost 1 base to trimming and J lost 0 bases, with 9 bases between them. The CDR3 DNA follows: TGTGCCAGTAGTATAGTGGGGGAACTGAACACTGAAGCTTTCTTT. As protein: CASSIVGELNTEAFF.

The CDR3 is CASSSGQGDTEAFF. CDR3 nucleotide sequence: TGTGCCAGCAGTTCGGGACAGGGAGACACTGAAGCTTTCTTT. The chain recombines TRBV28 with TRBJ1-1, with 9 bases matching TRBD1. Looked up from germline, CDR1 is MDHEN and CDR2 is SYDVKM. CDR3 length: 14 amino acids. V shed 4 bases and J 3 bases; nucleotides not matched to a gene: 3. Variable domain in full (rest from reference TRBV28 and TRBJ1-1): DVKVTQSSRYLVKRTGEKVFLECVQDMDHENMFWYRQDPGLGLRLIYFSYDVKMKEKGDIPEGYSVSREKKERFSLILESASTNQTSMYLCASSSGQGDTEAFFGQGTRLTVV.

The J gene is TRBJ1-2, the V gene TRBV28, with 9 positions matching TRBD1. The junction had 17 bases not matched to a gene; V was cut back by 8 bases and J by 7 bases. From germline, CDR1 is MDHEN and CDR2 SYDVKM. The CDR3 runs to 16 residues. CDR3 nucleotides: TGTGCCAGCGCCCTAACCTCGTTGGACAGGGGTGTTGGCTACACCTTC. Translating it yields CASALTSLDRGVGYTF.

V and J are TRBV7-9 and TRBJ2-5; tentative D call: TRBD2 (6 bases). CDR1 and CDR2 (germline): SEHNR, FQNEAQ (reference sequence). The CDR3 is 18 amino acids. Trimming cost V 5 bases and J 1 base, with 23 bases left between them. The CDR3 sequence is CASSPEVTGDRSQETQYF. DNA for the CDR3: TGTGCCAGCAGCCCCGAAGTTACGGGAGACAGAAGCCAAGAGACCCAGTACTTC.

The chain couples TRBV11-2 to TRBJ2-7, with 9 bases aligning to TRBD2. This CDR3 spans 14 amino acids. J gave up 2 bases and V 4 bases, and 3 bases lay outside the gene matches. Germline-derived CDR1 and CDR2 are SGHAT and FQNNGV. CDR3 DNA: TGTGCCAGCAGCTCGACTAGCGGACCCTACGAGCAGTACTTC. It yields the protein CASSSTSGPYEQYF.

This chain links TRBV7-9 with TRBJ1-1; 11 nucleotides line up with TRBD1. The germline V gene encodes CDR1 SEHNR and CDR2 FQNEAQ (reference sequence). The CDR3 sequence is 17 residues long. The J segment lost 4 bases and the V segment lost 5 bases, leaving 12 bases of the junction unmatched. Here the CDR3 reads CASSTRRTGGRITEAFF. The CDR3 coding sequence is TGTGCCAGCAGCACGCGGAGGACAGGGGGCAGAATCACTGAAGCTTTCTTT.